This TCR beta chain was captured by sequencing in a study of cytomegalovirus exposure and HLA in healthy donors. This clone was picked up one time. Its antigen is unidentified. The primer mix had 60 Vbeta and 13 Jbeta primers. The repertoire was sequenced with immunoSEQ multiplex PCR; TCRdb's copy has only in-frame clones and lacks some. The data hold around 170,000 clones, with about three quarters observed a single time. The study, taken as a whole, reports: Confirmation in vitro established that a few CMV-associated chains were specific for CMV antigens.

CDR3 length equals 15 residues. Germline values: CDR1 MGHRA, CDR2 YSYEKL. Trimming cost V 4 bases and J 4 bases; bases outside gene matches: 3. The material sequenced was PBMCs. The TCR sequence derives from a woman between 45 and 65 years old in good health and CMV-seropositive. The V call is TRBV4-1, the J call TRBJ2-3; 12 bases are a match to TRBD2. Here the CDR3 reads CASSPLAGGSDTQYF. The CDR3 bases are TGCGCCAGCAGCCCCCTAGCGGGGGGGTCAGATACGCAGTATTTT.